This T cell receptor (beta chain) appears in the sequencing data of a study of T cell responses to AZD1222 COVID-19 vaccine. Study-level findings and limits: Regions 160-218 and 743-854 dominated among vaccine-associated CD4 TCRs spanning spike. Clonal diversity was possibly underestimated, and white British individuals and females predominated among donors.

In regard to this clone: Its target is not known.

Here immunoSEQ multiplex PCR was the method, and the copy in TCRdb shows in-frame clones only, minus some. The sample carries approximately 120,000 clones, approximately 80% recorded once. It was second doses at about 4 or about 12 weeks that were pooled. The sample was peripheral blood, taken 28 days after the second AZD1222 dose. This TCR was sampled from an adult who received the AZD1222 COVID-19 vaccine.

This CDR3 reads CASSRRGVYGYTF. CDR3 DNA: TGTGCCAGCAGCCGGCGGGGGGTTTATGGCTACACCTTC. This rearrangement joins TRBV11-2 to TRBJ1-2; D is perhaps TRBD1 (5 bases). Trimming took off 5 bases at V and 5 bases at J, with 12 bases between the two ends. The germline V gene encodes CDR1 SGHAT and CDR2 FQNNGV. The CDR3 consists of 13 residues. The variable domain in full, with the rest retrieved from reference TRBV11-2 and TRBJ1-2, is EAGVAQSPRYKIIEKRQSVAFWCNPISGHATLYWYQQILGQGPKLLIQFQNNGVVDDSQLPKDRFSAERLKGVDSTLKIQPAKLEDSAVYLCASSRRGVYGYTFGSGTRLTVV.